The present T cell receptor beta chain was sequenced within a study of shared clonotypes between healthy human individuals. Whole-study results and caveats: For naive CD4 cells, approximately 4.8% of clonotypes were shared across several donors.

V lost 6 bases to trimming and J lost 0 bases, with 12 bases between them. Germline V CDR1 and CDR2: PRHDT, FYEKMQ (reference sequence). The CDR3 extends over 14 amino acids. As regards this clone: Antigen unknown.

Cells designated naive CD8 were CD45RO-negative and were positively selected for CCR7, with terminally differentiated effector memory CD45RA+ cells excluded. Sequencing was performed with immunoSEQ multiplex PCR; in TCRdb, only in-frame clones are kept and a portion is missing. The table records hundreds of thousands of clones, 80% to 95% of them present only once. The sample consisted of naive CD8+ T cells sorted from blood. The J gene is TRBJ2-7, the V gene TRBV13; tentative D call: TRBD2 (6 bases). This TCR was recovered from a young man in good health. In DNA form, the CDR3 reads TGTGCCAGCAGTCGTCCGACTAGCTCCTACGAGCAGTACTTC. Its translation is CASSRPTSSYEQYF.